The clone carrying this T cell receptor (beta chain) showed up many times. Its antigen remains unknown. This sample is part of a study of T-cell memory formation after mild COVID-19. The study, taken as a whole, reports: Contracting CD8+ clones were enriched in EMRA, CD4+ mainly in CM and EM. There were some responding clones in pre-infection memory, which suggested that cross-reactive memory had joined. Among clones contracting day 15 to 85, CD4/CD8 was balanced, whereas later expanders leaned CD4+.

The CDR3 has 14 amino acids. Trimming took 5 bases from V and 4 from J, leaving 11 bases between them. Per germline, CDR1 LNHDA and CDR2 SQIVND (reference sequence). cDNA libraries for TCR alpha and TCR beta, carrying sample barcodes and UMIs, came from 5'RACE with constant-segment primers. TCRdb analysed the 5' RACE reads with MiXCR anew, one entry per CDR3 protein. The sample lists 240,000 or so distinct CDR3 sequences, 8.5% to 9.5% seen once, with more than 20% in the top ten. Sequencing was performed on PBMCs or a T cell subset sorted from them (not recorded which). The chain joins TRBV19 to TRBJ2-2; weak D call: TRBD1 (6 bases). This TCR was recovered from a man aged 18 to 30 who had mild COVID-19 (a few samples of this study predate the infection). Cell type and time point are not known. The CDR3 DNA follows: TGTGCCAGTAGTGGGGTAGGGGGCACCGGGGAGCTGTTTTTT. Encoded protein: CASSGVGGTGELFF.